Listed below are T cell receptor beta chains from one sample, sequenced in a study of beta chain features in type 1 diabetes. The data were produced by immunoSEQ multiplex PCR, yet TCRdb's version contains in-frame clones alone and is incomplete. This sample has about 360,000 clones, with roughly 12% found just once. The sample comprised naive CD4+ T cells from blood. These receptors all stem from a woman under 30 with type 1 diabetes. CDR3s include the opening cysteine and the closing phenylalanine or tryptophan. D genes are given only for firm matches. Only part of the rows carry a size: once, few, many, or a class if the clone is expanded.

TRBJ2-1	TRBV4-1	.	TRBD2	CASSQRRLAAYNEQFF	TGCGCCAGCAGCCAACGTAGACTAGCGGCTTACAATGAGCAGTTCTTC
TRBJ2-7	TRBV18	few	TRBD2	CASSLPGTSGYEQYF	TGTGCCAGCTCACTACCCGGGACTAGCGGCTACGAGCAGTACTTC
TRBJ2-1	TRBV9	.	TRBD2	CASRRGGTSGGSYNEQFF	TGTGCCAGCAGGCGGGGAGGGACTAGCGGGGGCTCCTACAATGAGCAGTTCTTC
TRBJ2-7	TRBV25-1	.	TRBD2	CASSGFGAGAESYEQYF	TGTGCCAGCAGTGGCTTTGGGGCGGGAGCGGAATCGTACGAGCAGTACTTC
TRBJ2-5	TRBV4-3	.	TRBD2	CASSQALAGPETQYF	TGCGCCAGCAGCCAAGCACTAGCGGGGCCAGAGACCCAGTACTTC
TRBJ2-1	TRBV7-2	.	.	CASSLSPGWERNEQFF	TGTGCCAGCAGCTTATCCCCCGGCTGGGAGAGGAATGAGCAGTTCTTC
TRBJ2-7	TRBV6-5	few	TRBD2	CASSYSISGGPYEQYF	TGTGCCAGCAGTTACTCGATCAGCGGGGGCCCCTACGAGCAGTACTTC
TRBJ2-3	TRBV11-2	few	TRBD2	CASSLSKRGGTDTQYF	TGTGCCAGCAGCTTATCGAAGCGGGGCGGCACAGATACGCAGTATTTT
TRBJ1-5	TRBV2	few	.	CASSLDSRQPQHF	TGTGCCAGCAGTCTGGACAGCCGCCAGCCCCAGCATTTT
TRBJ2-3	TRBV1	.	.	CTSSQLLGHRGTDTQYF	TGCACCAGCAGCCAACTCTTGGGCCATCGCGGCACAGATACGCAGTATTTT
TRBJ2-1	TRBV14	few	TRBD2	CASSQTGLAGVYEQFF	TGTGCCAGCAGCCAGACGGGACTAGCGGGAGTTTATGAGCAGTTCTTC
TRBJ1-4	TRBV5-4	.	TRBD1	CASRTGVSTNEKLFF	TGTGCCAGCAGAACAGGGGTTTCAACTAATGAAAAACTGTTTTTT
TRBJ2-5	TRBV27	.	.	CASSSRGSQETQYF	TGTGCCAGCAGTTCTCGCGGCAGCCAAGAGACCCAGTACTTC
TRBJ1-3	TRBV9	few	.	CASSVGTAGNTIYF	TGTGCCAGCAGCGTAGGGACAGCAGGAAACACCATATATTTT
TRBJ1-1	TRBV29-1	few	.	CSVIQGNTEAFF	TGCAGCGTAATACAGGGGAACACTGAAGCTTTCTTT
TRBJ2-3	TRBV7-9	few	.	CASSLVLGAGTDTQYF	TGTGCCAGCAGCTTAGTCCTCGGTGCGGGCACAGATACGCAGTATTTT
TRBJ2-5	TRBV28	few	TRBD1	CASSLSTGVGETQYF	TGTGCCAGCAGTTTATCAACAGGGGTCGGGGAGACCCAGTACTTC
TRBJ2-6	TRBV7-6	.	.	CASSRDRTASSGANVLTF	TGTGCCAGCAGCCGAGACAGGACAGCCAGTTCTGGGGCCAACGTCCTGACTTTC